This T cell receptor beta chain was captured in a study of OX40 agonist ivuxolimab in advanced cancers. About the study: Hepatocellular carcinoma, melanoma, renal cell or head and neck cancer occurred in dose-escalation patients. Study-level points and caveats: Nonresponders included some who also had low normalized T-cell clonal expansion. In general, CD8+ T cells held more expanded clones than CD4+ did, on average. Relatively little clonal expansion, among the lowest observed, appeared in partial responders at 0.1-3.0 mg/kg.

Libraries were prepared by immunoSEQ multiplex PCR; TCRdb keeps only in-frame clonotypes and omits some of them. In the table there are some 85,000 clones, roughly 90% of which are singletons. Trimming shortened V by 4 bases and J by 0 bases, and 6 bases separated the two germline ends. The CDR3 extends over 13 amino acids. CDR1 and CDR2 from the germline V gene are MDHEN and SYDVKM. Worth noting for this clone: The antigen remains undetermined.

Specimen: CD4+ or CD8+ T cells sorted from blood, collected in a trial of the OX40 agonist ivuxolimab. The source of this sequence is an adult with an advanced solid tumor such as melanoma, head and neck, liver or kidney cancer. The V call is TRBV28, the J call TRBJ1-1; no clear D gene. The CDR3 bases are TGTGCCAGCAGTTCCCAGTTGAACACTGAAGCTTTCTTT. This encodes CASSSQLNTEAFF.